This T cell receptor beta chain was captured by sequencing in a study of cytomegalovirus exposure and HLA in healthy donors. It was with 60 Vbeta and 13 Jbeta primers that the PCR ran. This table comes from immunoSEQ multiplex PCR, and its TCRdb copy is limited to in-frame clones, with some not included. The data show roughly 130,000 clones, 70% to 75% seen once. V lost 3 bases and J 0 bases, leaving 15 bases between the germline ends. Germline V lookup: CDR1 MNHEY, CDR2 SMNVEV (reference sequence). This CDR3 comprises 16 residues. The specimen was PBMCs. The receptor was isolated from a woman in her forties in good health and CMV-seropositive. The chain recombines TRBV27 with TRBJ2-7; D is possibly TRBD1 (6 bases). This CDR3 reads CASSLRGNLASYEQYF. The CDR3 bases are TGTGCCAGCAGTTTGAGGGGGAACCTTGCCTCCTACGAGCAGTACTTC.